The 10 T cell receptor beta chains below were found in one sample sequenced in a study of OX40 agonist ivuxolimab in advanced cancers. Some clones are missing from TCRdb's copy, which holds only in-frame ones; the method was immunoSEQ multiplex PCR. Of about 94,000 clones listed, roughly 95% were seen once; the top ten hold 0.18%. The material was CD4+ or CD8+ T cells sorted from blood, obtained in a trial of the OX40 agonist ivuxolimab. These receptors all come from an adult with an advanced solid tumor such as melanoma, head and neck, liver or kidney cancer.

The J gene is TRBJ2-7, the V gene TRBV7-8; D might be TRBD1 or TRBD2, each matching 5 bases. The ends were cut back, 5 bases at V and 3 bases at J, with 17 bases in the middle. Germline CDR1 and CDR2: SGHVS and FQNEAQ. The CDR3 consists of 15 residues. The DNA for the CDR3 is TGTGCCAGCAGCCCCCTGGGGACGGTCGACTACGAGCAGTACTTC. It is translated as CASSPLGTVDYEQYF.

Concerning this clone: Distinct nucleotide sequences in the sample also encode this CDR3. This sequence joins TRBV4-1 and TRBJ1-5; D remains unclear. Germline values: CDR1 MGHRA, CDR2 YSYEKL. The CDR3 covers 14 residues. Trimming removed 3 bases from V and 1 base from J, with 7 bases in between. DNA for the CDR3: TGCGCCAGCAGCCAGGGTGACAGCAATCAGCCCCAGCATTTT. This translates into CASSQGDSNQPQHF.

The rearrangement joins TRBV7-2 to TRBJ2-2, with D possibly matching TRBD1 (6 bases). This CDR3 is built from 17 residues. The V end lost 0 bases, the J end lost 4 bases, and 15 bases lay between the germline ends. Germline CDR1 SGHTA, CDR2 FQGNSA. CDR3 in DNA: TGTGCCAGCAGCTTAGCCGCACGTGGGGGCAGCACCGGGGAGCTGTTTTTT. Translated: CASSLAARGGSTGELFF.

CDR3 in amino acids: CASSGQGWEKLFF. Written as DNA, the CDR3 is TGTGCCAGCAGCGGACAGGGTTGGGAAAAACTGTTTTTT. V usage is TRBV7-9 and J usage is TRBJ1-4, with 8 bases identical to TRBD1. The germline V gene has CDR1 SEHNR and CDR2 FQNEAQ (reference sequence). The trim removed 5 bases at V and 8 bases at J, leaving 4 bases unmatched. The CDR3 loop spans 13 amino acids.

V and J are TRBV28 and TRBJ2-7; D may correspond to TRBD1 or TRBD2 (5 bases each). Deletions cut 6 bases from V and 0 bases from J, with 15 bases between. The germline V gene encodes CDR1 MDHEN and CDR2 SYDVKM. The CDR3 length is 15 residues. CDR3 sequence reads: CASRWGTASSYEQYF. The CDR3 coding sequence is TGTGCCAGCAGATGGGGGACCGCTAGCTCCTACGAGCAGTACTTC.

A single count supports this clone. The chain joins TRBV5-1 to TRBJ1-1; D perhaps matches TRBD1 (6 bases). Looked up from germline, CDR1 is SGHRS and CDR2 is YFSETQ. Trimming stripped 0 bases from V and 1 base from J, with 7 bases between. This CDR3 is built from 14 residues. The CDR3 DNA is TGCGCCAGCAGCTTGGCAGGGGAGAACACTGAAGCTTTCTTT. Residues: CASSLAGENTEAFF.

The J gene is TRBJ1-4, the V gene TRBV5-1, with a tentative D call TRBD1 (6 bases). Between the trimmed V and J ends, which lost 0 bases and 7 bases, there was a span of 16 bases. CDR1 and CDR2 (germline): SGHRS, YFSETQ. The CDR3 sequence is 16 residues long. Written as DNA, the CDR3 is TGCGCCAGCAGCTTGGCCGGGGACACCTTCCCTGAAAAACTGTTTTTT. The encoded protein is CASSLAGDTFPEKLFF.

This chain's CDR3 is CASSNSGGPQETQYF. The CDR3 DNA reads as TGTGCCAGCAGTAATAGCGGGGGCCCCCAAGAGACCCAGTACTTC. The chain is built from TRBV2 and TRBJ2-5; 9 bases are shared with TRBD2. J gave up 1 base and V 5 bases, and 5 bases lay outside the gene matches. The V gene's germline CDR1 is SNHLY and CDR2 FYNNEI. CDR3 size: 15 residues.

The J gene is TRBJ1-5, the V gene TRBV7-2, with D unresolved. CDR1 is SGHTA, CDR2 FQGNSA, per germline. CDR3 size: 14 residues. V was pared by 4 bases and J by 2 bases, with 9 bases between. The DNA of the CDR3 is TGTGCCAGCAGCTCCCGCCAAGGCAATCAGCCCCAGCATTTT. Translating it yields CASSSRQGNQPQHF.

This chain uses TRBV7-2 with TRBJ2-1; 8 bases match TRBD2. The V gene end was trimmed by 4 bases and the J gene end by 6 bases; junction bases not matched to a gene: 8. The CDR3 extends over 15 amino acids. Germline V gene lookup returns CDR1 SGHTA and CDR2 FQGNSA. The CDR3 DNA is TGTGCCAGCAGCTGGGGACTAGGAATCGGCAATGAGCAGTTCTTC. It is translated as CASSWGLGIGNEQFF.